This paragraph reports one T cell receptor (beta chain). Its antigen is as yet unknown. Sequence at one end of the junction differs from germline and may be a read error. This sample is part of a study of T cell repertoires in cytomegalovirus infection. Study-wide context: Newly reported HLA-C-restricted and thoroughly characterized HLA-B-restricted CMV epitopes were employed.

TCRdb called the reads again in MiXCR, with one record for every CDR3 protein. The data hold 750,000 to 950,000 distinct CDR3 sequences, with approximately 32% observed a single time. Source: cultured CD8+ T cells from PBMCs, taken from culture after CMV antigen stimulation. The TCR sequence derives from a human donor in good health (CMV status not recorded). Some clones in this sample may be carry-over from other donors' samples.

The CDR3 sequence: CASSQETGTEAFF. The CDR3, as DNA: TGTGCCAGCAGCCAAGAAACGGGCACTGAAGCTTTCTTT. The chain uses TRBV4-1 and TRBJ1-1; no clear D. This CDR3 region has 13 residues. Germline V gene lookup returns CDR1 MGHRA and CDR2 YSYEKL.